What follows are 27 T cell receptor beta chains derived from one specimen sequenced in a study of blood T cell repertoires in COVID-19. This table comes from immunoSEQ multiplex PCR, and its TCRdb copy is limited to in-frame clones, with some not included. Altogether 120,000 or so clones are present, roughly 87% being singletons, with the ten largest covering roughly 6.7%. The source material was peripheral blood. The receptor set was obtained from a man at least 80 years old with active or convalescent COVID-19.

The chain is built from TRBV9 and TRBJ1-2; the match to TRBD1 covers 11 bases. The CDR3 is 15 residues long. The V and J ends lost 0 bases and 7 bases, in that order; junction bases with no gene match: 5. Germline V gene lookup returns CDR1 SGDLS and CDR2 YYNGEE. CDR3 protein: CASSVEGQGAGGYTF. The CDR3 nucleotides are TGTGCCAGCAGCGTAGAAGGACAGGGGGCCGGTGGCTACACCTTC.

The V and J genes are TRBV4-3 and TRBJ1-5; no clear D. Germline lookup yields CDR1 LGHNA and CDR2 YSLEER. The CDR3 loop spans 15 amino acids. V lost 0 bases and J lost 6, with 12 bases in between. The CDR3 coding sequence is TGCGCCAGCAGCCAAGATCTAGGAGATGCTCAGCCCCAGCATTTT. It translates to CASSQDLGDAQPQHF.

This clone has only one observation. The chain has TRBV20-1 and TRBJ1-5, with 8 nucleotides matching TRBD1. V shed 3 bases, J shed 5 bases, and the junction held 9 bases outside the gene matches. The CDR3 is 15 residues long. Germline lookup yields CDR1 DFQATT and CDR2 SNEGSKA (reference sequence). The CDR3 nucleotides are TGCAGTGCTAGTTACACAGGGGGAGCGGATCAGCCCCAGCATTTT. It codes for CSASYTGGADQPQHF.

The V and J genes are TRBV7-2 and TRBJ2-1, with no clear D. CDR1 and CDR2 (germline): SGHTA, FQGNSA. Trimming removed 8 bases at V and 6 bases at J, with 14 bases between. The CDR3 runs 13 residues. CDR3 nucleotide sequence: TGTGCCAGCCGAACTCAGCGCATCAATGAGCAGTTCTTC. Encoded protein: CASRTQRINEQFF.

The chain recombines TRBV3-1 (or the pseudogene TRBV3-2) with TRBJ1-2; a possible D gene is TRBD1 (5 bases). The CDR3 totals 17 residues. Trimming removed 4 bases from V and 2 bases from J, with 20 bases in between. Germline V lookup: CDR1 LGHDT, CDR2 YNNKEL (reference sequence). The CDR3 sequence: CASSPRGGGPVNYGYTF. The CDR3 nucleotides are TGTGCCAGCAGCCCGCGGGGGGGTGGGCCCGTGAACTATGGCTACACCTTC.

Turning to this clone: Within the sample, other DNA sequences also encode this same CDR3. The chain is built from TRBV5-1 and TRBJ2-7; weak D call: TRBD1 (6 bases). CDR1 is SGHRS and CDR2 is YFSETQ in the germline V gene. V shed 3 bases and J shed 4 bases, with 8 bases lying between them. The CDR3 consists of 12 residues. CDR3 sequence: CASSSQGYEQYF. The CDR3 DNA sequence: TGCGCCAGCAGCTCACAGGGTTACGAGCAGTACTTC.

This chain links TRBV7-7 with TRBJ2-1, with 7 nucleotides matching TRBD2. CDR3 length equals 15 residues. J gave up 9 bases and V 5 bases, and 13 bases lay outside the gene matches. Germline V lookup: CDR1 SSHAT, CDR2 FNYEAQ (reference sequence). The chain's CDR3 is CASSPDGGGIGEQFF. DNA for the CDR3: TGTGCCAGCAGCCCGGATGGGGGAGGGATCGGTGAGCAGTTCTTC. Full variable domain (missing parts from reference TRBV7-7 and TRBJ2-1): GAGVSQSPRYKVTKRGQDVTLRCDPISSHATLYWYQQALGQGPEFLTYFNYEAQPDKSGLPSDRFSAERPEGSISTLTIQRTEQRDSAMYRCASSPDGGGIGEQFFGPGTRLTVL.

The gene calls are TRBV7-7 and TRBJ2-7; 8 bases are a match to TRBD1. With V trimmed by 4 bases and J by 0 bases, 2 bases remained unmatched. The V gene's germline CDR1 is SSHAT and CDR2 FNYEAQ (reference sequence). This CDR3 comprises 14 residues. For the CDR3, the DNA is TGTGCCAGCAGCTCGGACAGGGACTCCTACGAGCAGTACTTC. It encodes CASSSDRDSYEQYF. The entire variable domain, with the rest obtained from reference TRBV7-7 and TRBJ2-7, is as follows: GAGVSQSPRYKVTKRGQDVTLRCDPISSHATLYWYQQALGQGPEFLTYFNYEAQPDKSGLPSDRFSAERPEGSISTLTIQRTEQRDSAMYRCASSSDRDSYEQYFGPGTRLTVT.

This clone was counted a single time. The V call is TRBV11-2, the J call TRBJ2-7; D might be TRBD2 (6 bases). The V end lost 5 bases, the J end lost 0 bases, and 17 bases lay between the germline ends. The CDR3 is 16 residues long. CDR1 SGHAT and CDR2 FQNNGV come from the germline V gene. The CDR3 region has the DNA TGTGCCAGCAGCCTGTTTCCGGGGGACGGCTCCTACGAGCAGTACTTC. Translation: CASSLFPGDGSYEQYF.

This clone was detected only once. The V gene is TRBV7-3, the J gene TRBJ2-2; possible D gene TRBD2, 6 bases. Germline V CDR1 and CDR2: SGHTA, FQGTGA. Trimming pared 6 bases from V and 6 bases from J, leaving 17 bases between. The CDR3 extends over 15 amino acids. CDR3 residues: CASSETGLHPGELFF. The CDR3 DNA reads TGTGCCAGCAGTGAGACGGGACTCCATCCCGGGGAGCTGTTTTTT.

The chain recombines TRBV4-2 with TRBJ2-3; 10 bases fit TRBD2. J gave up 1 base and V 4 bases, and 2 bases lay outside the gene matches. This CDR3 has 15 amino acids. The germline CDR1 and CDR2 sequences are LGHNA and YNFKEQ. The CDR3 loop reads CASSPGLAGTDTQYF. The CDR3 bases are TGTGCCAGCAGCCCAGGACTAGCGGGCACAGATACGCAGTATTTT.

The chain couples TRBV28 to TRBJ2-5, with 9 bases fitting TRBD2. The CDR3 is 15 residues long. CDR1 is MDHEN, CDR2 SYDVKM, per germline. Trimming at V came to 1 base and at J to 3 bases, leaving 3 bases not matched to a gene. DNA for the CDR3: TGTGCCAGCAGTTTATACAGCGGGGGGAAAGAGACCCAGTACTTC. It is translated as CASSLYSGGKETQYF.

The chain recombines TRBV7-2 with TRBJ1-2; tentatively, D is TRBD1 (5 bases). The V gene's germline CDR1 is SGHTA and CDR2 FQGNSA. Trimming took 5 bases from V and 4 from J, leaving 14 bases between them. The CDR3 length is 14 residues. CDR3 loop: CASSRRGGGYGYTF. CDR3 in DNA: TGTGCCAGCAGCCGTCGGGGGGGTGGCTATGGCTACACCTTC.

This clone was observed a single time. CDR3 region: CASRGLAGRTYEQYF. In DNA form, the CDR3 reads TGTGCCAGCAGGGGACTAGCGGGGCGAACCTACGAGCAGTACTTC. The rearrangement links TRBV2 to TRBJ2-7, with 13 positions matching TRBD2. Germline V gene sequence: CDR1 SNHLY, CDR2 FYNNEI. CDR3 size: 15 residues. J was trimmed by 2 bases and V by 6 bases; bases with no gene match: 4.

This clone came up once. The V and J genes are TRBV6-6 and TRBJ2-7; a possible D gene is TRBD1 (6 bases). The CDR3 totals 13 residues. From germline, CDR1 is MNHNY and CDR2 SVGAGI (reference sequence). V lost 4 bases and J 4 bases, leaving 11 bases between the germline ends. CDR3 coding DNA: TGTGCCAGCAGTTCCTACAGGGCGTACGAGCAGTACTTC. This encodes CASSSYRAYEQYF.

The chain is built from TRBV18 and TRBJ1-4, with TRBD1 matching 7 bases. The CDR3 length is 14 residues. Trimming removed 3 bases from V and 8 bases from J; junction bases left unmatched: 6. Germline-derived CDR1 and CDR2 are KGHSH and LQKENI. CDR3 protein: CASSPQGVEEKLFF. The CDR3 bases are TGTGCCAGCTCACCCCAGGGGGTTGAAGAAAAACTGTTTTTT.

The chain carries TRBV12-3 or TRBV12-4 and TRBJ2-2; TRBD1 might be the D (6 bases). This CDR3 spans 13 amino acids. V shed 6 bases and J shed 1 base, with 6 bases lying between them. DNA of the CDR3: TGTGCCAGCAGGACAGGGAACACCGGGGAGCTGTTTTTT. Its protein product is CASRTGNTGELFF.

This clone came up once. This chain uses TRBV4-1 with TRBJ2-6; 11 bases are shared with TRBD1. Germline assignment: CDR1 MGHRA and CDR2 YSYEKL. Trimming removed 1 base from V and 0 bases from J; junction bases left unmatched: 8. The CDR3 is 20 amino acids. CDR3 nucleotides: TGCGCCAGCAGCCAAGGGTGGAAAGGGACAGGGGGCTCTGGGGCCAACGTCCTGACTTTC. It specifies CASSQGWKGTGGSGANVLTF.

The J gene is TRBJ2-1, the V gene TRBV2, with D unclear. The CDR3 has 11 amino acids. Trimming left V 6 bases short and J 7 bases short, with 7 bases between. Germline V gene data show CDR1 as SNHLY and CDR2 as FYNNEI. The CDR3 is CASSSLNEQFF. The DNA for the CDR3 is TGTGCCAGCAGCAGTCTGAATGAGCAGTTCTTC.

The chain has TRBV28 and TRBJ1-1; D perhaps matches TRBD1 (5 bases). CDR3 length: 15 residues. Germline V CDR1 and CDR2: MDHEN, SYDVKM. V dropped 6 bases and J dropped 4 bases, with 18 bases sitting between them. CDR3 nucleotides: TGTGCCAGCAGGGGAAGATTGGCGGGGGGCACTGAAGCTTTCTTT. Residues: CASRGRLAGGTEAFF. Complete variable domain (other parts from reference TRBV28 and TRBJ1-1): DVKVTQSSRYLVKRTGEKVFLECVQDMDHENMFWYRQDPGLGLRLIYFSYDVKMKEKGDIPEGYSVSREKKERFSLILESASTNQTSMYLCASRGRLAGGTEAFFGQGTRLTVV.

The chain has TRBV6-5 and TRBJ2-7, with D tentatively TRBD1 (7 bases). This CDR3 has 14 amino acids. Trimming took off 4 bases at V and 6 bases at J, with 16 bases between the two ends. From germline, CDR1 is MNHEY and CDR2 SVGAGI. The CDR3 sequence: CASSWRQGGAEQYF. CDR3 DNA sequence: TGTGCCAGCAGTTGGAGGCAGGGGGGAGCCGAGCAGTACTTC.

This chain joins TRBV7-6 and TRBJ2-1, with TRBD2 identical over 10 bases. Trimming cost V 4 bases and J 7 bases; bases outside gene matches: 7. Germline CDR1 is SGHVS and CDR2 is FNYEAQ. CDR3 length: 15 amino acids. The CDR3 DNA reads TGTGCCAGCAGCTCAACTAGCGGGATGAATAATGAGCAGTTCTTC. Translation: CASSSTSGMNNEQFF.

V usage is TRBV29-1 and J usage is TRBJ2-5; weak D call: TRBD2 (6 bases). The V and J ends lost 4 bases and 0 bases respectively, with 18 bases between them. The CDR3 totals 16 residues. Germline lookup yields CDR1 SQVTM and CDR2 ANQGSEA. In DNA, the CDR3 is TGCAGCGTTGGACGCGGGCTAGCGACAAACCAAGAGACCCAGTACTTC. Translated: CSVGRGLATNQETQYF.

CDR3 amino acids: CASSLVQGGQETQYF. CDR3 sequence (DNA): TGTGCCAGCAGCTTAGTGCAGGGAGGCCAAGAGACCCAGTACTTC. This chain joins TRBV7-9 and TRBJ2-5; D is possibly TRBD2 (6 bases). The CDR3 spans 15 residues. V dropped 1 base and J dropped 1 base, with 10 bases sitting between them. CDR1 is SEHNR and CDR2 is FQNEAQ in the germline V gene (reference sequence).

This chain connects TRBV24-1 to TRBJ2-3, with 10 positions matching TRBD2. The V gene end was trimmed by 7 bases and the J gene end by 0 bases; junction bases not matched to a gene: 3. From germline, CDR1 is KGHDR and CDR2 SFDVKD. This CDR3 region has 15 residues. The CDR3 region is CATSKTSGSTDTQYF. The DNA of the CDR3 is TGTGCCACCAGCAAGACTAGCGGGAGCACAGATACGCAGTATTTT.

The chain recombines TRBV5-4 with TRBJ1-6; the match to TRBD1 covers 12 bases. Germline trimming cut 4 bases from V and 10 bases from J; bases unmatched to any gene: 12. The CDR3 runs 17 residues. In germline, CDR1 is SGHNT, CDR2 YYREEE (reference sequence). In DNA form, the CDR3 reads TGTGCCAGCAGCGCCCCCGGGACAGGGGGCATTGGGTCACCCCTCCACTTT. Its protein is CASSAPGTGGIGSPLHF.

This chain links TRBV2 with TRBJ1-2; 8 bases align to TRBD1. The CDR3 is made up of 15 amino acids. Germline trimming cut 5 bases from V and 4 bases from J; bases unmatched to any gene: 9. CDR1 and CDR2 from the germline V gene are SNHLY and FYNNEI. CDR3 nucleotide sequence: TGTGCCAGCAGTCCGCAGGACAGGGCCATCTATGGCTACACCTTC. Translated: CASSPQDRAIYGYTF.